Included here is one TCR beta chain sequence, with context. Antigen unknown. These data come from a study of shared clonotypes between healthy human individuals. About 30,000 T cell genomes, or about 200 ng DNA, went into the sorted-subset replicate PCRs. Produced via immunoSEQ multiplex PCR; TCRdb's table is partial and in-frame only. This sample yields over a million clones, of which over 95% are seen a single time; 1% to 1.5% belongs to the top ten. General observations from the study: Estimated richness was generally greater in naive than memory subsets. Among a few donors, approximately 5% of naive CD4 clonotypes were found in common. A reduction in generation probabilities was seen for non-shared clonotypes relative to those shared by all four donors.

This sequence originates from a man aged 25-45 years in good health. The sequencing sample was made of naive CD4+ T cells sorted from blood. The subset was: CD45RA+ positively selected.

DNA for the CDR3: TGTGCCAGCAGTTGGACTAGCGGGAAGTCCTACGAGCAGTACTTC. It encodes CASSWTSGKSYEQYF. The V and J genes are TRBV27 and TRBJ2-7, with 12 bases fitting TRBD2. The CDR3 covers 15 residues. The germline gives CDR1 MNHEY, CDR2 SMNVEV (reference sequence). The ends lost 4 bases at V and 1 base at J; junction bases unmatched: 2.